This passage covers 5 T cell receptor beta chains from one sample sequenced in a study of OX40 agonist ivuxolimab in advanced cancers. Libraries were prepared by immunoSEQ multiplex PCR; TCRdb keeps only in-frame clonotypes and omits some of them. The table records tens of thousands of clones, around 90% of them present only once. The sample in question was CD4+ or CD8+ T cells sorted from blood, obtained in a trial of the OX40 agonist ivuxolimab. The receptors here all came from an adult with an advanced solid tumor such as melanoma, head and neck, liver or kidney cancer.

Concerning this clone itself: At one end, the junction sequence differs from germline, possibly due to a read error. V gene TRBV19 combines with J gene TRBJ1-5; D not resolved. This CDR3 has 12 residues. CDR1 LNHDA and CDR2 SQIVND come from the germline V gene (reference sequence). CDR3 sequence reads: CASSISGTGSIF. In DNA, the CDR3 is TGTGCCAGTAGTATTAGTGGCACCGGAAGCATATTT.

The V and J genes are TRBV23-1 and TRBJ2-5; 8 nucleotides line up with TRBD2. TRBV23-1 belongs to the ORF category, with a function that is uncertain. CDR3 length: 14 residues. V gave up 7 bases and J gave up 5 bases; unmatched junction bases: 9. CDR3 nucleotides: TGCGCCAGCACTCGGGGGGGAGACAGGGAGACCCAGTACTTC. Its protein product is CASTRGGDRETQYF.

This clone was counted a single time. The chain is built from TRBV18 and TRBJ2-5; 10 positions agree with TRBD2. The germline V gene has CDR1 KGHSH and CDR2 LQKENI. V lost 4 bases and J lost 2; bases outside the gene matches: 7. The CDR3 consists of 16 residues. The CDR3 is CASSQNLAGDQETQYF. In DNA, the CDR3 is TGTGCCAGCTCACAGAATCTAGCGGGAGATCAAGAGACCCAGTACTTC.

V is TRBV6-5 and J is TRBJ2-7, with TRBD1 matching over 10 bases. CDR3 length equals 15 residues. V was clipped by 5 bases and J by 7 bases; unmatched bases: 11. CDR1 is MNHEY, CDR2 SVGAGI, per germline. CDR3: CASSQTGTGVGEQYF. As DNA, the CDR3 is TGTGCCAGCAGTCAAACCGGGACAGGGGTAGGGGAGCAGTACTTC.

This chain uses TRBV2 with TRBJ1-3, with D unclear. V was clipped by 3 bases and J by 4 bases, with 13 bases between them. The CDR3 is 15 residues long. Germline CDR1 and CDR2: SNHLY and FYNNEI. CDR3 sequence: CASSDPGRSGNTIYF. The CDR3 coding sequence is TGTGCCAGCAGTGATCCGGGCCGATCGGGAAACACCATATATTTT.